The clone carrying this T cell receptor beta chain occurred many times. The data stem from a study of neurological immune-mediated disorders. The cDNA came from 5'RACE with 10-nucleotide random UMIs. From 15-18 subjects, over 180 million TCR-beta sequences were obtained in each sequencing run. TCRdb fed the 5' RACE reads into MiXCR, producing one record per CDR3 protein. The sample records about 40,000 distinct CDR3 sequences, around 2.5% being singletons. CDR1 and CDR2 (germline): SGDLS, YYNGEE. The CDR3 sequence is 15 residues long. V shed 4 bases and J 2 bases; nucleotides not matched to a gene: 0. The chain has TRBV9 and TRBJ2-1; 13 nucleotides line up with TRBD2. The receptor was derived from a man aged 45-65 years with multiple sclerosis. Sample: PBMCs. This CDR3 is CASSTSGGAYNEQFF. The CDR3 DNA follows: TGTGCCAGCAGCACTAGCGGGGGGGCCTACAATGAGCAGTTCTTC.